This T cell receptor beta chain derives from a study of cytomegalovirus exposure and HLA in healthy donors. Overall study findings and caveats: The classifier reportedly diagnosed cytomegalovirus status with high sensitivity and specificity. First-cohort TCR clusters were later found to tend to co-occur in the roughly 110 validation repertoires. Overall, 164 TCR beta chains were annotated as cytomegalovirus-associated.

From the roughly 110-subject validation cohort, which was separate from the roughly 670-subject first cohort, the donors were drawn. Sequencing used immunoSEQ multiplex PCR; TCRdb keeps in-frame clones, though not all of them. The table shows a few hundred thousand clones, with around 89% occurring only once. Worth noting for this clone: What it recognizes is unknown.

CDR3 length: 16 residues. V dropped 5 bases and J dropped 5; count of bases not matched to a gene: 12. From germline, CDR1 is MGHDK and CDR2 SYGVNS. The chain links TRBV25-1 to TRBJ2-3; 8 bases are shared with TRBD2. The receptor was derived from a woman aged 18-29 years in good health and CMV-seronegative. Specimen: PBMCs. CDR3 DNA sequence: TGTGCCAGCAGTCAAAACGCGGGGGGTTGGGGAGATACGCAGTATTTT. Translating gives CASSQNAGGWGDTQYF.